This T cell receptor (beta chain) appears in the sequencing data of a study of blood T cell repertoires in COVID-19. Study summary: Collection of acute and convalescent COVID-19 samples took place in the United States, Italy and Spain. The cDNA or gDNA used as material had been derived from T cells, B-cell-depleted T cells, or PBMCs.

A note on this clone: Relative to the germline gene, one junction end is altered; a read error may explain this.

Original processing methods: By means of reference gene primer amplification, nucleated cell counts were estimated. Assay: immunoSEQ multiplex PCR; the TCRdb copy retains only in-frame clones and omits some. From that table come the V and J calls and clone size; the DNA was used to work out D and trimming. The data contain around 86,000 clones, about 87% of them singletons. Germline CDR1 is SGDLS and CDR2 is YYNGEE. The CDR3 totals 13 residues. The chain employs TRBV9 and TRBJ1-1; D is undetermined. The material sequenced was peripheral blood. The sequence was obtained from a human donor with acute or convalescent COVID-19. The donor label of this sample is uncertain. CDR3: CTSSRSVDTEAFF. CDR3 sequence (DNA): TGTACCAGCAGCCGAAGCGTGGACACTGAAGCTTTCTTT.